The 19 T cell receptor beta chains given below trace back to one sample, sequenced in a study of blood T cell repertoires in COVID-19. Sequenced by immunoSEQ multiplex PCR; TCRdb stores in-frame clones only, minus some. This table has 100,000 to 150,000 clones, about 70% appearing once. The material sequenced was peripheral blood. The receptors here all came from a man at least 80 years old with COVID-19, enrolled during active disease.

The V and J genes are TRBV5-5 and TRBJ2-1, with 10 positions matching TRBD2. This CDR3 contains 16 residues. The J segment lost 9 bases and the V segment lost 1 base, leaving 10 bases of the junction unmatched. Germline V lookup: CDR1 SGHKS, CDR2 YYEKEE (reference sequence). CDR3 residues: CASSLRGAGGPSEQFF. CDR3 sequence (DNA): TGTGCCAGCAGCTTGCGAGGAGCGGGAGGGCCTAGTGAGCAGTTCTTC.

The genes are TRBV5-6 and TRBJ1-6, with TRBD1 matching over 8 bases. V lost 4 bases and J lost 7; bases outside the gene matches: 7. There are 15 residues in the CDR3. Germline CDR1 SGHDT, CDR2 YYEEEE. The CDR3 region has the DNA TGTGCCAGCAGCCTCGGACAGGGTATGAATTCACCCCTCCACTTT. As protein: CASSLGQGMNSPLHF.

This clone was seen once. The CDR3 carries no conserved terminal phenylalanine or tryptophan, so it likely arises from a read error. Because the CDR3's place on the DNA is in doubt, the DNA is left out and the CDR3 is given as listed by TCRdb. V and J are TRBV21-1 and TRBJ2-7; TRBD2, as called in the table, went unchecked against the DNA. TRBV21-1 constitutes a pseudogene. Counting both end residues, the CDR3 totals 8 amino acids. CDR3 loop: CASSRSRR.

The rearrangement uses TRBV7-2 and TRBJ1-2; TRBD1 might be the D (5 bases). V dropped 3 bases and J dropped 4 bases, with 9 bases sitting between them. CDR1 and CDR2 (germline): SGHTA, FQGNSA. The CDR3 is made up of 13 amino acids. The DNA for the CDR3 is TGTGCCAGCAGCTTGTACAGGACCTATGGCTACACCTTC. The encoded protein is CASSLYRTYGYTF.

The chain joins TRBV7-8 to TRBJ2-2; D might be TRBD2 (6 bases). V shed 2 bases and J shed 4 bases, with 17 bases lying between them. The CDR3 length is 17 residues. Germline CDR1 is SGHVS and CDR2 is FQNEAQ. In DNA, the CDR3 is TGTGCCAGCAGCTTAATGGGGATCGGGCGGGGCACCGGGGAGCTGTTTTTT. Its translation: CASSLMGIGRGTGELFF. Filled out from reference TRBV7-8 and TRBJ2-2, the complete variable domain reads GAGVSQSPRYKVAKRGQDVALRCDPISGHVSLFWYQQALGQGPEFLTYFQNEAQLDKSGLPSDRFFAERPEGSVSTLKIQRTQQEDSAVYLCASSLMGIGRGTGELFFGEGSRLTVL.

The chain uses TRBV9 and TRBJ2-7; D might be TRBD1 (6 bases). Trimming left V 3 bases short and J 3 bases short, with 16 bases between. The CDR3 length is 15 residues. The V gene's germline CDR1 is SGDLS and CDR2 YYNGEE. CDR3 amino acids: CASSAQGLDGYEQYF. CDR3 bases: TGTGCCAGCAGCGCTCAGGGGCTCGACGGCTACGAGCAGTACTTC.

This chain uses TRBV28 with TRBJ1-1; 9 bases align to TRBD1. This CDR3 has 13 amino acids. Germline V lookup: CDR1 MDHEN, CDR2 SYDVKM. Trimming cost V 1 base and J 8 bases; bases outside gene matches: 2. The CDR3 reads CASSLLDRGEAFF. CDR3 nucleotides: TGTGCCAGCAGTTTATTGGACAGGGGAGAAGCTTTCTTT.

J is TRBJ1-1 and V is TRBV5-1; D not certain. This CDR3 comprises 14 residues. The germline V gene encodes CDR1 SGHRS and CDR2 YFSETQ. Trimming left V 3 bases short and J 1 base short, with 10 bases between. The CDR3 nucleotides are TGCGCCAGCAGCTCGGAGCAGCCGAACACTGAAGCTTTCTTT. As protein: CASSSEQPNTEAFF.

V is TRBV19 and J is TRBJ1-2; 11 nucleotides line up with TRBD1. This CDR3 spans 16 amino acids. After removal of 5 bases from V and 3 bases from J, the junction contained 8 bases not matched to a gene. The germline gives CDR1 LNHDA, CDR2 SQIVND (reference sequence). CDR3 nucleotide sequence: TGTGCCAGTAGTGCCAGAGGGACAGGGGGGGACTATGGCTACACCTTC. Its protein is CASSARGTGGDYGYTF.

This rearrangement joins TRBV5-7 to TRBJ2-2; 10 bases line up with TRBD2. TRBV5-7 is flagged as an ORF with uncertain function. The junction had 8 bases not matched to a gene; V was cut back by 0 bases and J by 9 bases. The length of the CDR3 is 16 residues. The CDR3 DNA is TGTGCCAGCAGCTTGGCGGGGGCTAGCGGGAGTAGGGAGCTGTTTTTT. This encodes CASSLAGASGSRELFF.

The CDR3 loop reads CASSSYGSDTQYF. Written as DNA, the CDR3 is TGTGCCAGCAGCTCGTACGGGAGTGATACGCAGTATTTT. The chain is built from TRBV5-4 and TRBJ2-3; maybe TRBD2 (6 bases). There are 13 residues in the CDR3. Trimming pared 3 bases from V and 6 bases from J, leaving 11 bases between. Germline CDR1 reads SGHNT; CDR2 reads YYREEE (reference sequence).

This clone was counted between two and nine times. J is TRBJ1-3 and V is TRBV13; D remains ambiguous. CDR3 size: 14 residues. Germline CDR1 PRHDT, CDR2 FYEKMQ (reference sequence). Trimming removed 0 bases at V and 5 bases at J, with 8 bases between. The CDR3 region has the DNA TGTGCCAGCAGCTTAGGAGTTAGCAGAAACACCATATATTTT. Its translation: CASSLGVSRNTIYF.

The chain joins TRBV5-4 to TRBJ2-1; the D gene is possibly TRBD2 (5 bases). Germline V gene lookup returns CDR1 SGHNT and CDR2 YYREEE (reference sequence). With 3 bases removed from V and 7 bases from J, the gap between germline ends came to 20 bases. This CDR3 is built from 16 residues. For the CDR3, the DNA is TGTGCCAGCAGCTATGGGAGCGGAGGAGAGTGGAATGAGCAGTTCTTC. Translated: CASSYGSGGEWNEQFF. Combining the CDR3 with reference TRBV5-4 and TRBJ2-1 gives the whole variable domain ETGVTQSPTHLIKTRGQQVTLRCSSQSGHNTVSWYQQALGQGPQFIFQYYREEENGRGNFPPRFSGLQFPNYSSELNVNALELDDSALYLCASSYGSGGEWNEQFFGPGTRLTVL.

The chain recombines TRBV5-1 with TRBJ1-4, with TRBD1 identical over 8 bases. The germline V gene has CDR1 SGHRS and CDR2 YFSETQ. The CDR3 runs 15 residues. The junction had 9 bases not matched to a gene; V was cut back by 4 bases and J by 7 bases. CDR3 DNA: TGCGCCAGCAGCCGCTCCGGGACAGGTTTTGAAAAACTGTTTTTT. Protein sequence: CASSRSGTGFEKLFF.

The rearrangement joins TRBV28 to TRBJ2-4; D is possibly TRBD1 (6 bases). Trimming shortened V by 6 bases and J by 0 bases, and 9 bases separated the two germline ends. Germline CDR1 is MDHEN and CDR2 is SYDVKM. This CDR3 contains 14 residues. CDR3 DNA: TGTGCCAGCAGGACAGGTTCAGCCAAAAACATTCAGTACTTC. Translation: CASRTGSAKNIQYF.

Turning to this clone: A junction end diverges from the germline sequence, so it may reflect a read error. This chain uses TRBV7-7 with TRBJ2-1; TRBD2 matches 9 bases. The CDR3 spans 15 residues. Per germline, CDR1 SSHAT and CDR2 FNYEAQ (reference sequence). The CDR3 DNA reads as TGTGCTAGCAGCTTGTCTAGCGGGAATGTGTATGAGCAGTTCTTC. It translates to CASSLSSGNVYEQFF.

This clone was counted between two and nine times. J is TRBJ2-1 and V is TRBV7-9; TRBD2 might be the D (6 bases). The CDR3 spans 15 residues. Germline V gene sequence: CDR1 SEHNR, CDR2 FQNEAQ (reference sequence). V dropped 5 bases and J dropped 8 bases, with 19 bases sitting between them. The CDR3 region has the DNA TGTGCCAGCAGCCCACGGAGCGGGCTTACTGATGAGCAGTTCTTC. As protein: CASSPRSGLTDEQFF.

This chain links TRBV18 with TRBJ2-7, with 7 bases identical to TRBD1. J lost 2 bases, V lost 3 bases, and 1 base had no gene match. Per germline, CDR1 KGHSH and CDR2 LQKENI. The length of the CDR3 is 13 residues. The CDR3 loop reads CASSPQGAYEQYF. The CDR3 bases are TGTGCCAGCTCACCCCAGGGGGCCTACGAGCAGTACTTC.

The chain uses TRBV7-2 and TRBJ2-3, with 11 bases fitting TRBD2. From germline, CDR1 is SGHTA and CDR2 FQGNSA. Losses at the gene ends were 4 bases for V and 2 bases for J; bases not matched to a gene: 5. CDR3 length equals 16 residues. The DNA of the CDR3 is TGTGCCAGCAGCTCCTCGACTAGCGGGACCACAGATACGCAGTATTTT. As protein: CASSSSTSGTTDTQYF.